These T cell receptor beta chains were read from a single sample in a study of Graves' ophthalmopathy and Graves' hyperthyroidism. One entry per CDR3 protein results from TCRdb running MiXCR on the multiplex PCR reads. The table records under 350,000 distinct CDR3 sequences, roughly a sixth of them present only once. The sample comprised peripheral blood. The source is an adult man with Graves' ophthalmopathy. The CDR3 runs from the conserved cysteine through the conserved F or W. Each record gives: J gene, D gene, clone size, V gene, CDR3 protein, CDR3 DNA. The D gene is left open where the match is weak. Rows may omit the clone size; those that give it use once, few, many or a size class.

J: TRBJ2-7
D: .
size: many
V: TRBV7-2
CDR3: CASSLGQYSYEQYF
DNA: TGTGCCAGCAGCTTAGGCCAGTACTCCTACGAGCAGTACTTC

J: TRBJ2-7
D: .
size: many
V: TRBV30
CDR3: CAWSLKEGVEQYF
DNA: TGTGCCTGGAGCCTTAAGGAGGGGGTCGAGCAGTACTTC

J: TRBJ2-7
D: .
size: many
V: TRBV12-3/TRBV12-4
CDR3: CASSITLNSEQYF
DNA: TGTGCCAGCAGTATCACACTCAATTCTGAGCAGTACTTC

J: TRBJ2-2
D: .
size: many
V: TRBV19
CDR3: CASSIGGTPNTGELFF
DNA: TGTGCCAGTAGTATAGGGGGCACCCCGAACACCGGGGAGCTGTTTTTT

J: TRBJ1-1
D: .
size: many
V: TRBV12-3/TRBV12-4
CDR3: CASSFAGLNTEAFF
DNA: TGTGCCAGCAGTTTCGCGGGTTTGAACACTGAAGCTTTCTTT

J: TRBJ2-7
D: TRBD1
size: many
V: TRBV6-5
CDR3: CASSRQGNTYEQYF
DNA: TGTGCCAGCAGTAGACAGGGAAATACCTACGAGCAGTACTTC

J: TRBJ2-7
D: .
size: many
V: TRBV11-2
CDR3: CASSLVTDEQYF
DNA: TGTGCCAGCAGCTTAGTTACGGACGAGCAGTACTTC

J: TRBJ2-7
D: TRBD2
size: many
V: TRBV5-1
CDR3: CASTPAGEEQYF
DNA: TGCGCCAGCACCCCAGCGGGGGAAGAGCAGTACTTC

J: TRBJ2-5
D: TRBD1
size: many
V: TRBV7-9
CDR3: CASSSTGGEETQYF
DNA: TGTGCCAGCAGCTCGACAGGGGGCGAAGAGACCCAGTACTTC

J: TRBJ2-7
D: .
size: many
V: TRBV20-1
CDR3: CSANDVREQYF
DNA: TGCAGTGCCAATGACGTTCGCGAGCAGTACTTC

J: TRBJ2-7
D: .
size: many
V: TRBV4-1
CDR3: CASSPRDGTYEQYF
DNA: TGCGCCAGCAGCCCCCGGGACGGGACCTACGAGCAGTACTTC

J: TRBJ2-5
D: TRBD2
size: few
V: TRBV5-1
CDR3: CASRPIGLAGVQETQYF
DNA: TGCGCCAGCAGACCCATCGGACTAGCGGGAGTCCAAGAGACCCAGTACTTC

J: TRBJ2-6
D: .
size: many
V: TRBV5-1
CDR3: CASSLAPSGANVLTF
DNA: TGCGCCAGCAGCTTGGCTCCGTCTGGGGCCAACGTCCTGACTTTC

J: TRBJ1-5
D: .
size: many
V: TRBV6-2/TRBV6-3
CDR3: CASSSSGGVQPQHF
DNA: TGTGCCAGCAGCTCGTCGGGGGGCGTTCAGCCCCAGCATTTT

J: TRBJ1-1
D: .
size: many
V: TRBV28
CDR3: CASSPPRADTEAFF
DNA: TGTGCCAGCAGTCCCCCAAGAGCGGACACTGAAGCTTTCTTT

J: TRBJ1-2
D: .
size: .
V: TRBV2
CDR3: CASNDIPGNYGYIF
DNA: TGTGCCAGCAATGACATCCCAGGAAACTATGGCTACATCTTC

J: TRBJ2-7
D: TRBD1
size: many
V: TRBV11-2
CDR3: CASSVDRGSYEQYF
DNA: TGTGCCAGCAGCGTTGACAGGGGTTCCTACGAGCAGTACTTC

J: TRBJ1-1
D: .
size: .
V: TRBV6-1
CDR3: CVSGLRNTEAFF
DNA: TGTGTCAGCGGACTAAGGAACACTGAAGCTTTCTTT

J: TRBJ2-5
D: .
size: many
V: TRBV19
CDR3: CASGTGQETQYF
DNA: TGTGCCAGCGGGACTGGACAAGAGACCCAGTACTTC

J: TRBJ1-3
D: .
size: .
V: TRBV28
CDR3: CASSLRKPGNTIYF
DNA: TGTGCCAGCAGTTTGAGGAAGCCTGGAAACACCATATATTTT

J: TRBJ2-5
D: .
size: many
V: TRBV7-7
CDR3: CASSFGRMPSPQETQYF
DNA: TGTGCTAGCAGCTTTGGAAGGATGCCGTCCCCCCAAGAGACCCAGTACTTC

J: TRBJ1-2
D: .
size: many
V: TRBV6-1
CDR3: CASSELITRRHYGYTF
DNA: TGTGCCAGCAGTGAATTAATCACCCGGAGGCACTATGGCTACACCTTC

J: TRBJ2-3
D: .
size: .
V: TRBV12-3/TRBV12-4
CDR3: CASRSASVATDTQYF
DNA: TGTGCCAGCAGATCGGCTAGCGTTGCCACAGATACGCAGTATTTT

J: TRBJ1-5
D: TRBD1
size: .
V: TRBV2
CDR3: CASSVLTGGGQPQHF
DNA: TGTGCCAGCAGCGTCCTTACAGGGGGCGGGCAGCCCCAGCATTTT

J: TRBJ2-7
D: .
size: many
V: TRBV18
CDR3: CARSTYEQYF
DNA: TGTGCCAGGTCCACCTACGAGCAGTACTTC

J: TRBJ2-2
D: TRBD1
size: many
V: TRBV6-4
CDR3: CASPSGQRQGATGELFF
DNA: TGTGCCAGCCCCTCGGGTCAGAGACAGGGGGCTACCGGGGAGCTGTTTTTT

J: TRBJ2-2
D: .
size: many
V: TRBV6-1
CDR3: CASNIWQGVTGELFF
DNA: TGTGCCAGCAATATTTGGCAGGGTGTTACCGGGGAGCTGTTTTTT

J: TRBJ1-3
D: .
size: many
V: TRBV7-3
CDR3: CASSLTAGNTIYF
DNA: TGTGCCAGCAGCTTGACAGCTGGAAACACCATATATTTT

J: TRBJ1-1
D: .
size: many
V: TRBV19
CDR3: CASSDPGTERKAFF
DNA: TGTGCCAGTAGTGACCCCGGGACCGAGAGGAAAGCTTTCTTT

J: TRBJ2-7
D: .
size: many
V: TRBV4-2
CDR3: CASSPEALHSTYEQYF
DNA: TGTGCCAGCAGCCCGGAGGCACTCCACTCGACCTACGAGCAGTACTTC

J: TRBJ2-7
D: TRBD2
size: .
V: TRBV6-1
CDR3: CASSKTSGRDSYEQYF
DNA: TGTGCCAGCAGTAAAACTAGCGGGAGGGACTCCTACGAGCAGTACTTC

J: TRBJ1-1
D: .
size: .
V: TRBV10-3
CDR3: CAISEPQGNTEAFF
DNA: TGTGCCATCAGTGAGCCCCAGGGGAACACTGAAGCTTTCTTT

J: TRBJ1-5
D: .
size: many
V: TRBV2
CDR3: CASKTESNQPQHF
DNA: TGTGCCAGCAAGACAGAAAGCAATCAGCCCCAGCATTTT

J: TRBJ1-5
D: .
size: many
V: TRBV12-3/TRBV12-4
CDR3: CASSYRSNQPQHF
DNA: TGTGCCAGCAGTTACCGTAGCAATCAGCCCCAGCATTTT

J: TRBJ2-7
D: TRBD2
size: .
V: TRBV12-3/TRBV12-4
CDR3: CASSEVAGGPGEQYF
DNA: TGTGCCAGCAGTGAGGTAGCGGGAGGGCCCGGCGAGCAGTACTTC

J: TRBJ2-7
D: .
size: many
V: TRBV6-9
CDR3: CADTPGNWYEQYF
DNA: TGTGCCGACACCCCCGGCAACTGGTACGAGCAGTACTTC

J: TRBJ1-5
D: .
size: many
V: TRBV6-1
CDR3: CASQWVQEPQHF
DNA: TGTGCCAGTCAGTGGGTTCAGGAGCCCCAGCATTTT

J: TRBJ1-6
D: .
size: many
V: TRBV7-6
CDR3: CASSAQEGDSPLHF
DNA: TGTGCCAGCAGCGCCCAAGAGGGGGATTCACCCCTCCACTTT

J: TRBJ1-6
D: TRBD1
size: many
V: TRBV20-1
CDR3: CSVQHDTGGSPLHF
DNA: TGCAGTGTCCAACACGACACAGGGGGTTCACCCCTCCACTTT

J: TRBJ2-5
D: .
size: many
V: TRBV7-2
CDR3: CASSSDASQETQYF
DNA: TGTGCCAGCAGCTCAGACGCATCGCAAGAGACCCAGTACTTC

J: TRBJ2-2
D: .
size: many
V: TRBV7-2
CDR3: CASSLAPPGHKNTGELFF
DNA: TGTGCCAGCAGCTTAGCCCCCCCCGGGCACAAAAACACCGGGGAGCTGTTTTTT

J: TRBJ1-1
D: .
size: many
V: TRBV7-9
CDR3: CASSLEIAPDF
DNA: TGTGCCAGCAGCTTAGAGATAGCACCGGACTTT

J: TRBJ2-1
D: .
size: once
V: TRBV27
CDR3: CASSLAGEVIEQFF
DNA: TGTGCCAGCAGTTTAGCGGGTGAGGTCATTGAGCAGTTCTTC

J: TRBJ2-2
D: .
size: many
V: TRBV6-5
CDR3: CASSYSGANTGELFF
DNA: TGTGCCAGCAGTTACAGTGGGGCGAACACCGGGGAGCTGTTTTTT

J: TRBJ2-7
D: TRBD1
size: many
V: TRBV12-3/TRBV12-4
CDR3: CASSSGSGQDDEQYF
DNA: TGTGCCAGCAGTTCCGGCTCGGGACAGGACGACGAGCAGTACTTC

J: TRBJ1-3
D: TRBD1
size: many
V: TRBV10-3
CDR3: CAISEPGTGVGNTIYF
DNA: TGTGCCATCAGTGAGCCCGGGACAGGGGTTGGAAACACCATATATTTT

J: TRBJ1-6
D: .
size: few
V: TRBV6-1
CDR3: CASSNRDGYNSPLHF
DNA: TGTGCCAGCTCAAACCGGGACGGTTATAATTCACCCCTCCACTTT

J: TRBJ2-7
D: TRBD2
size: many
V: TRBV12-3/TRBV12-4
CDR3: CASSLDSGKRYEQYF
DNA: TGTGCCAGCAGTTTAGATAGCGGGAAACGGTACGAGCAGTACTTC

J: TRBJ1-1
D: .
size: many
V: TRBV2
CDR3: CASTRENGGSTEAFF
DNA: TGTGCCAGCACTAGAGAGAACGGGGGTTCCACTGAAGCTTTCTTT

J: TRBJ1-2
D: .
size: many
V: TRBV12-3/TRBV12-4
CDR3: CASTPGQFYGYTF
DNA: TGTGCCAGCACCCCGGGACAATTTTATGGCTACACCTTC

J: TRBJ2-7
D: TRBD1
size: many
V: TRBV19
CDR3: CASSPMGGQGYEQYF
DNA: TGTGCCAGTAGCCCTATGGGGGGACAGGGCTACGAGCAGTACTTC

J: TRBJ1-5
D: .
size: many
V: TRBV6-2/TRBV6-3
CDR3: CASSYSLKPQHF
DNA: TGTGCCAGCAGTTACTCCTTGAAGCCCCAGCATTTT

J: TRBJ1-5
D: .
size: many
V: TRBV27
CDR3: CASRDLLKGGNQPQHF
DNA: TGTGCCAGCCGAGATCTCTTAAAGGGCGGCAATCAGCCCCAGCATTTT

J: TRBJ1-5
D: .
size: few
V: TRBV12-3/TRBV12-4
CDR3: CATRSGGNQPQHF
DNA: TGTGCCACCCGGTCCGGCGGCAATCAGCCCCAGCATTTT

J: TRBJ1-2
D: TRBD1
size: many
V: TRBV28
CDR3: CASSSTGARRDGYTF
DNA: TGTGCCAGCAGTTCGACAGGGGCGCGGAGGGATGGCTACACCTTC

J: TRBJ1-2
D: .
size: .
V: TRBV6-1
CDR3: CASSVTVRGYTF
DNA: TGTGCCAGCAGTGTGACGGTGCGTGGCTACACCTTC